This T cell receptor beta chain was identified during a study of blood T cells in healthy people across ages (dated by TCRdb to 2015 to 2017). About the full investigation: In model experiments, template switching captured about one uniquely barcoded TCR beta cDNA molecule for every two T cells. Age-related changes in TCR beta repertoire diversity were measured in the study by deep sequencing normalized with unique cDNA molecular identifiers. The donors were divided into four age groups: young (average around 15 years), middle-aged (about 39), aged (about 56) and long-lived (roughly 82). To avoid experimental bias, donors of different ages were spread randomly across the sequencing lanes. For two donors (one aged 18 to 30 and one aged 80 or older), the study analyzed two additional independent replicas of 1 million unique cDNA reads from the same blood draw.

Comments on this clonotype: The antigen this receptor binds is unknown. Qualities for individual bases were not recorded, and no much larger clone is one base off.

General conclusions and limits of the study: As age increased, observed TCR beta diversity per million T cells dropped in a roughly linear way, and a significant reduction was already evident by age about 36. There was a strong correlation between observed TCR beta diversity and the percentage of naive T cells measured by flow cytometry. Estimates of total diversity based on one million sequenced T cells were considered lower bounds and underestimates. The CMV infection status of donors was not known, potentially confounding age-related changes in expanded clonotypes. Bulk unsorted PBMC profiling prevented conclusive comparison of naive and antigen-experienced compartments. Compared with the aged group, the long-lived group had more naive CD4+ T cells, fewer expanded clones and increased TCR diversity, suggesting age selection.

Systemically healthy Caucasian individuals from Russia, 39 in total and aged about 6 to 90 years, were included as donors. Approximately 10 milliliters of peripheral blood were collected from each donor into EDTA-treated Vacutainer tubes. Ficoll-Paque density-gradient centrifugation was used to isolate PBMCs, with at least 7 million obtained per sample. Trizol reagent was used to extract total RNA from PBMCs, with at least 5 micrograms per sample. For every donor, an aliquot of PBMCs went through flow cytometry to measure the percentages of naive CD45RAhigh/CD27high T cells. Library preparation employed 5' RACE. These reads were obtained on an Illumina HiSeq 2500. The second PCR ran for about 6 to 12 cycles and used a J-beta primer mix along with a sample-barcoded 5' primer. Each TCR beta cDNA molecule received a unique molecular identifier from a template-switch 5' adaptor carrying 12 random nucleotides. Each sample yielded at least 3 million CDR3-containing paired-end reads. First-strand cDNA synthesis was performed from all RNA using the Mint cDNA synthesis kit, with priming by a TRBC-specific oligonucleotide. Following uracil-DNA glycosylase treatment, all cDNA underwent a first 18-cycle PCR with the universal primers M1SS and BC2_uni_R. As for how the authors treated the data: Normalization of each sample was performed by random selection of 1 million high-quality reads, each carrying a distinct molecular identifier. Reads sharing molecular identifiers were discarded rather than binned into consensus sequences. CDR3 identification, clonotype clustering and error correction used MiTCR with a Q25 quality threshold and the strictest error-elimination algorithm. A nonparametric unseen species model with Euler transformation was used to estimate lower-bound total TCR beta diversity. TCRdb cleaned the public reads at Q25 with fastp, built clones with MiXCR and kept in-frame beta chains. Every CDR3 protein is listed once, alongside the most common genes and DNA of its rows. The V and J calls and clone size are TCRdb's, not the authors'. The sample table records hundreds of thousands of distinct CDR3 sequences; 40% to 45% of these occur just once. The ten largest clones take up 25% to 35% of the sample.

This receptor was identified in an elderly man in good health. The sample consisted of blood.

The nucleotides are TGCAGTGCTAGTAGTACCTACAATGAGCAGTTCTTC. Translated, this is CSASSTYNEQFF. This chain is built from TRBV20-1 and TRBJ2-1; the D gene identity is not certain. The CDR3 holds 12 amino acids from the cysteine to the phenylalanine. Just CDR3 DNA is preserved here, 36 bases in frame from base 1. Trimming removed 3 bases from V and 2 bases from J, leaving 5 bases between the germline ends. The germline V gene (reference sequence) sets CDR1 to DFQATT and CDR2 to SNEGSKA.